This T cell receptor (beta chain) was documented in a study of blood T cell repertoires in COVID-19. Study as a whole: The United States, Italy and Spain were the sources of the acute and convalescent COVID-19 samples. Sample material is recorded as cDNA or gDNA derived from T cells, B-cell-depleted T cells, or PBMCs.

Original handling: Nucleated cell number was recorded as an estimate derived from reference gene primer amplification. Here immunoSEQ multiplex PCR was the method, and the copy in TCRdb shows in-frame clones only, minus some. That table supplies the V and J calls and clone size; D and trimming were determined from the DNA. In the table there are about 120,000 clones, 65% to 90% of which are singletons. The germline V gene has CDR1 SGHRS and CDR2 YFSETQ. Unmatched junction bases numbered 10, after V lost 0 bases and J lost 7 bases. The CDR3 loop spans 18 amino acids. The material sequenced was peripheral blood. The TCR was taken from an older man with acute or convalescent COVID-19. This sequence joins TRBV5-1 and TRBJ2-1; 13 bases agree with TRBD2. The CDR3 nucleotides are TGCGCCAGCAGCTTGGCTCAACTAGCGGGAGGGACCTGGAATGAGCAGTTCTTC. Translating gives CASSLAQLAGGTWNEQFF. Combining the CDR3 with reference TRBV5-1 and TRBJ2-1 gives the whole variable domain KAGVTQTPRYLIKTRGQQVTLSCSPISGHRSVSWYQQTPGQGLQFLFEYFSETQRNKGNFPGRFSGRQFSNSRSEMNVSTLELGDSALYLCASSLAQLAGGTWNEQFFGPGTRLTVL.